These 2 T cell receptor beta chains originate from one sample sequenced in a study of blood T cell repertoires in COVID-19. Repertoires were generated with immunoSEQ multiplex PCR, while TCRdb's copy carries only in-frame clones and drops some. The sample carries approximately 170,000 clones, less than 90% recorded once. Sequenced sample: peripheral blood. The receptor source for this set is a woman in her seventies with acute or convalescent COVID-19.

The chain carries TRBV7-2 and TRBJ1-5; possible D gene TRBD1, 5 bases. The CDR3 extends over 15 amino acids. Germline assignment: CDR1 SGHTA and CDR2 FQGNSA. V lost 2 bases, J lost 3 bases, and 11 bases lay in between. DNA of the CDR3: TGTGCCAGCAGCTTAACGGCAGGGCTCAATCAGCCCCAGCATTTT. It yields the protein CASSLTAGLNQPQHF.

Only one count was recorded for this clone. J is TRBJ1-6 and V is TRBV30, with 11 bases that match TRBD1. The CDR3 extends over 15 amino acids. V lost 2 bases to trimming and J lost 6 bases; unmatched junction nucleotides: 3. CDR1 and CDR2 from the germline V gene are GTSNPN and SVGIG (reference sequence). Written as DNA, the CDR3 is TGTGCCTGGAGTACCGGGACAGGGGGTAATTCACCCCTCCACTTT. As protein: CAWSTGTGGNSPLHF.